The 10 T cell receptor beta chains below were found in one sample sequenced in a study of post-analysis software for immune sequencing data. General study results and limits: Elevated frequency relative to controls characterized roughly 5 TRBV segments in patients, TRBV5-6, TRBV5-1 and TRBV20-1 among them.

For these receptors, no antigen is known. Built from TCR beta cDNA, the libraries had unique molecular identifiers in them. TCRdb independently ran MiXCR on the PCR reads; one entry per CDR3 protein. The sample shows about 430,000 distinct CDR3 sequences, 39% of them seen only once. Material for sequencing was blood. The receptors originated from a girl aged 2 to 10 with multiple sclerosis.

This clonotype was recorded many times. The chain has TRBV7-3 and TRBJ2-1; 8 bases align to TRBD1. The germline V gene encodes CDR1 SGHTA and CDR2 FQGTGA. The V gene end was trimmed by 5 bases and the J gene end by 7 bases; junction bases not matched to a gene: 7. The CDR3 length is 14 residues. Here the CDR3 DNA reads TGTGCCAGCAGCCGATTGAACAGGGGGAATGAGCAGTTCTTC. This gives the protein CASSRLNRGNEQFF.

This clonotype was detected a few times. CDR3 loop: CASSTRGLAGDEQFF. The CDR3 region has the DNA TGTGCCAGCAGTACTAGGGGACTAGCGGGAGATGAGCAGTTCTTC. The chain employs TRBV6-5 and TRBJ2-1, with 14 bases fitting TRBD2. V was pared by 5 bases and J by 8 bases, with 5 bases of the junction left unmatched. CDR1 is MNHEY, CDR2 SVGAGI, per germline. The CDR3 covers 15 residues.

This chain uses TRBV20-1 with TRBJ2-5; tentatively, D is TRBD1 or TRBD2 (5 bases each). Per germline, CDR1 DFQATT and CDR2 SNEGSKA (reference sequence). V lost 5 bases to trimming and J lost 2 bases, with 12 bases between them. This CDR3 comprises 13 residues. In nucleotides, the CDR3 is TGCAGTGCTCCCGGGACGGCACAAGAGACCCAGTACTTC. This codes for CSAPGTAQETQYF.

The V and J genes are TRBV4-3 and TRBJ1-1; D is possibly TRBD1 (5 bases). The CDR3 loop spans 16 amino acids. Between the trimmed V and J ends, which lost 3 bases and 0 bases, there was a span of 14 bases. Germline assignment: CDR1 LGHNA and CDR2 YSLEER. The CDR3 DNA is TGCGCCAGCAGCCACCCTCCCGACAGCATGAACACTGAAGCTTTCTTT. It encodes CASSHPPDSMNTEAFF.

With regard to this clonotype: Its ends do not fully match the called genes, so a read error is possible. The chain has TRBV20-1 and TRBJ2-1; 7 bases match TRBD1. The CDR3 sequence is 12 residues long. Germline lookup yields CDR1 DFQATT and CDR2 SNEGSKA (reference sequence). The DNA for the CDR3 is TGCGGTGCCCACGACAGGGACCCAGAGCAGTTCTTC. Its protein is CGAHDRDPEQFF.

This clonotype was seen a handful of times. The V call is TRBV28, the J call TRBJ2-3; 9 nucleotides line up with TRBD2. With 6 bases clipped from V and 3 bases from J, the junction kept 4 bases outside the gene matches. The CDR3 length is 14 residues. Germline CDR1 reads MDHEN; CDR2 reads SYDVKM. The CDR3 coding sequence is TGTGCCAGCAGGGCGGGAGGGGGGACAGATACGCAGTATTTT. It codes for CASRAGGGTDTQYF. The entire variable domain, with the rest obtained from reference TRBV28 and TRBJ2-3, is as follows: DVKVTQSSRYLVKRTGEKVFLECVQDMDHENMFWYRQDPGLGLRLIYFSYDVKMKEKGDIPEGYSVSREKKERFSLILESASTNQTSMYLCASRAGGGTDTQYFGPGTRLTVL.

This clonotype was seen only a few times. The CDR3 DNA is TGTGCCGAGGCCTGCCTCCGGGAGACCCAGTACTTC. Protein product: CAEACLRETQYF. This chain connects TRBV6-4 to TRBJ2-5, with D uncertain. CDR1 is MRHNA and CDR2 is SNTAGT in the germline V gene. This CDR3 has 12 residues. Trimming pared 11 bases from V and 5 bases from J, leaving 15 bases between.

The V gene is TRBV9, the J gene TRBJ1-2; D is unclear. Per the germline V gene, CDR1 is SGDLS and CDR2 is YYNGEE. Trimming cost V 2 bases and J 2 bases, with 7 bases left between them. This CDR3 region has 13 residues. CDR3 sequence (DNA): TGTGCCAGCAGCGTCGCAGAGAACTATGGCTACACCTTC. Translation: CASSVAENYGYTF.

Only a few counts were recorded for this clonotype. V and J are TRBV29-1 and TRBJ2-7; 7 bases match TRBD1. V shed 4 bases, J shed 0 bases, and the junction held 15 bases outside the gene matches. The CDR3 contains 17 residues. The germline V gene has CDR1 SQVTM and CDR2 ANQGSEA. This chain's CDR3 is CSVGFPSGTASSYEQYF. CDR3 DNA: TGCAGCGTTGGGTTCCCCTCCGGGACAGCAAGCTCCTACGAGCAGTACTTC.

This clonotype showed up just a few times. This chain connects TRBV12-3 or TRBV12-4 to TRBJ2-1; 7 bases are a match to TRBD1. V lost 2 bases to trimming and J lost 6 bases; unmatched junction nucleotides: 7. The CDR3 runs to 15 residues. The CDR3 DNA reads TGTGCCAGCAGTTTATTCTCCGGGACAGTCAATGAGCAGTTCTTC. This sequence encodes CASSLFSGTVNEQFF.